The T cell receptor beta chain under discussion was sequenced for a study of T cell responses to AZD1222 COVID-19 vaccine. Here immunoSEQ multiplex PCR was the method, and the copy in TCRdb shows in-frame clones only, minus some. The data show 90,000 to 120,000 clones, around nine tenths seen once. Germline CDR1 is LNHDA and CDR2 is SQIVND (reference sequence). V was pared by 4 bases and J by 13 bases, with 13 bases between. The CDR3 loop spans 11 amino acids. The chain couples TRBV19 to TRBJ1-2; TRBD1 is a possible D gene (5 bases). The specimen was peripheral blood, collected on day 0 of AZD1222 vaccination. This clonotype was sampled from an adult in good health. The DNA for the CDR3 is TGTGCCAGTAGTACGGACACCACCCCCACCTTC. Translation: CASSTDTTPTF.